The 20 T cell receptor beta chains in this list originate from one sample, sequenced in a study of blood T cells in healthy people across ages. A sample-barcoded 5' primer and a J-beta primer mix were used in a second PCR of roughly 6 to 12 cycles. TCRdb reprocessed the 5' RACE reads with MiXCR, giving one entry per CDR3 protein. The top ten hold around 40% of the sample, which has roughly 800,000 distinct CDR3 sequences, 40% to 65% seen once. The sequencing input was blood. These receptors originate from a man older than 75 in good health.

The chain joins TRBV29-1 to TRBJ2-5, with D unclear. The end of the DNA aligns better with TRBJ2-7, so the J call may be wrong. The CDR3 runs to 13 residues. The germline V gene encodes CDR1 SQVTM and CDR2 ANQGSEA. CDR3 coding DNA: TGCAGCGTTCTCGGGTTCTCATCCGACGAGCAGTACTTC. This translates into CSVLGFSSDEQYF.

The sample holds a few counts of this clonotype. The CDR3 nucleotides read TGTGCCAGCAGCGAGGTGTATAATTCACCCCTCCACTTT. Translating it yields CASSEVYNSPLHF. The genes are TRBV7-6 and TRBJ1-6; D not resolved. Per the germline V gene, CDR1 is SGHVS and CDR2 is FNYEAQ. This CDR3 is 13 amino acids long. V lost 5 bases to trimming and J lost 4 bases, with 6 bases between them.

The sample holds a few counts of this clonotype. The chain carries TRBV20-1 and TRBJ1-2; maybe TRBD1 (5 bases). V was clipped by 1 base and J by 7 bases, with 13 bases between them. Germline V lookup: CDR1 DFQATT, CDR2 SNEGSKA (reference sequence). This CDR3 has 13 residues. The CDR3: CSARGRDVGGYTF. The CDR3 nucleotides read TGCAGTGCTAGAGGGCGGGACGTCGGTGGCTACACCTTC.

This chain links TRBV6-6 with TRBJ1-6; possibly TRBD1 for D (5 bases). Trimming stripped 5 bases from V and 4 bases from J, with 18 bases between. From germline, CDR1 is MNHNY and CDR2 SVGAGI (reference sequence). This CDR3 spans 17 amino acids. The chain's CDR3 is CASSPKQGGSYNSPLHF. Written as DNA, the CDR3 is TGTGCCAGCAGTCCTAAGCAGGGAGGCAGTTATAATTCACCCCTCCACTTT.

The chain recombines TRBV4-1 with TRBJ2-5, with 11 bases identical to TRBD1. Germline CDR1 MGHRA, CDR2 YSYEKL. The CDR3 length is 16 residues. The V segment lost 3 bases and the J segment 5 bases; nucleotides outside the gene matches: 8. CDR3 in amino acids: CASSHSGQGARETQYF. The CDR3 DNA reads as TGCGCCAGCAGCCATTCAGGACAGGGGGCTCGCGAGACCCAGTACTTC.

The rearrangement uses TRBV25-1 and TRBJ2-5; 12 nucleotides agree with TRBD1. Germline V CDR1 and CDR2: MGHDK, SYGVNS. The CDR3 extends over 16 amino acids. J was trimmed by 5 bases and V by 2 bases; bases with no gene match: 6. CDR3 DNA: TGTGCCAGCAGTGAAGGGGGGACAGGGGGCTTGGAGACCCAGTACTTC. Amino acid sequence: CASSEGGTGGLETQYF.

This clonotype is a singleton in its sample. The V and J genes are TRBV6-5 and TRBJ2-3; tentative D call: TRBD2 (5 bases). Germline CDR1 reads MNHEY; CDR2 reads SVGAGI. The CDR3 contains 13 residues. The CDR3 sequence is CATGLTFTDTQYF. DNA of the CDR3: TGTGCTACTGGACTTACGTTCACAGATACGCAGTATTTT.

This clonotype came up a few times. This chain joins TRBV20-1 and TRBJ2-7, with D perhaps matching TRBD1 (5 bases). Trimming removed 4 bases from V and 3 bases from J, with 10 bases in between. The CDR3 totals 12 residues. Germline values: CDR1 DFQATT, CDR2 SNEGSKA (reference sequence). The CDR3 DNA is TGCAGTGCTAAAACGCAGGGCTACGAGCAGTACTTC. This sequence encodes CSAKTQGYEQYF.

The J gene is TRBJ2-1, the V gene TRBV6-5, with TRBD2 matching 10 bases. Germline trimming cut 6 bases from V and 4 bases from J; bases unmatched to any gene: 6. The CDR3 has 15 amino acids. The germline CDR1 and CDR2 sequences are MNHEY and SVGAGI. CDR3 protein: CASRPGTSVYNEQFF. CDR3 nucleotide sequence: TGTGCCAGCAGACCCGGGACTAGCGTTTACAATGAGCAGTTCTTC.

Turning to this clonotype: A much larger clone is a single base away; this may be a read error. The J gene is TRBJ1-2, the V gene TRBV9; D is unclear. The germline CDR1 and CDR2 sequences are SGDLS and YYNGEE. Trimming shortened V by 3 bases and J by 2 bases, and 8 bases separated the two germline ends. The CDR3 length is 13 residues. Written as DNA, the CDR3 is TGTGCCAGCAGCGGAGAGGACAACTATGGCTACACCTTC. This codes for CASSGEDNYGYTF.

The chain joins TRBV6-5 to TRBJ1-4; the match to TRBD1 covers 7 bases. CDR1 MNHEY and CDR2 SVGAGI come from the germline V gene. J lost 0 bases, V lost 0 bases, and 1 base had no gene match. This CDR3 has 16 residues. In DNA form, the CDR3 reads TGTGCCAGCAGTTACTCTACAGGGGCAACTAATGAAAAACTGTTTTTT. It specifies CASSYSTGATNEKLFF.

This clonotype was counted once. CDR3 region: CSARSLAGGVAEQFF. CDR3 nucleotide sequence: TGCAGTGCTAGGAGCCTAGCGGGTGGGGTTGCTGAGCAGTTCTTC. V is TRBV20-1 and J is TRBJ2-1; 8 bases are shared with TRBD2. J lost 9 bases, V lost 3 bases, and 13 bases had no gene match. CDR3 size: 15 residues. Germline V lookup: CDR1 DFQATT, CDR2 SNEGSKA (reference sequence).

The CDR3 DNA reads as TGCGCCAGCAGCTTGGGAGCGACCCAAGAGACCCAGTACTTC. Its protein is CASSLGATQETQYF. The rearrangement joins TRBV5-1 to TRBJ2-5, with D unclear. Germline CDR1 SGHRS, CDR2 YFSETQ. The V and J ends lost 0 bases and 1 base respectively, with 7 bases between them. CDR3 length: 14 residues.

J is TRBJ2-3 and V is TRBV11-3; no definite D call. This CDR3 comprises 17 residues. Germline lookup yields CDR1 SGHNT and CDR2 YENEEA. Trimming removed 5 bases at V and 5 bases at J, with 23 bases between. CDR3 amino acids: CASSPGEWGVQEDTQYF. The CDR3 DNA reads as TGTGCCAGCAGCCCCGGTGAGTGGGGTGTTCAAGAAGATACGCAGTATTTT. Combining the CDR3 with reference TRBV11-3 and TRBJ2-3 gives the whole variable domain EAGVVQSPRYKIIEKKQPVAFWCNPISGHNTLYWYLQNLGQGPELLIRYENEEAVDDSQLPKDRFSAERLKGVDSTLKIQPAELGDSAVYLCASSPGEWGVQEDTQYFGPGTRLTVL.

The chain is built from TRBV27 and TRBJ2-1; D remains unclear. V was shortened by 7 bases and J by 7 bases, with 17 bases between the two germline ends. CDR1 MNHEY and CDR2 SMNVEV come from the germline V gene (reference sequence). The CDR3 is 14 amino acids. In DNA, the CDR3 is TGTGCCAGCACCAGCGCCGGCCTAAGGAATGAGCAGTTCTTC. This sequence encodes CASTSAGLRNEQFF.

This clonotype was seen a handful of times. This chain joins TRBV7-2 and TRBJ2-4, with 13 bases fitting TRBD2. V trimming: 1 base; J trimming: 4 bases; junction bases outside the gene matches: 7. There are 18 residues in the CDR3. Germline CDR1 is SGHTA and CDR2 is FQGNSA. This CDR3 is CASSLVLAGGPAKNIQYF. As DNA, the CDR3 is TGTGCCAGCAGCTTAGTACTAGCGGGAGGGCCGGCAAAAAACATTCAGTACTTC.

This clonotype was counted ten times or more. The rearrangement joins TRBV15 to TRBJ1-4; D is possibly TRBD1 (5 bases). The CDR3 has 12 residues. V was cut by 4 bases and J by 8 bases, with 8 bases left in between. The germline V gene has CDR1 LNHNV and CDR2 YYDKDF (reference sequence). In DNA form, the CDR3 reads TGTGCCACCAGCACTGGGGGGGAAAAACTGTTTTTT. Protein product: CATSTGGEKLFF. The full variable domain, its missing parts supplied by reference TRBV15 and TRBJ1-4, is DAMVIQNPRYQVTQFGKPVTLSCSQTLNHNVMYWYQQKSSQAPKLLFHYYDKDFNNEADTPDNFQSRRPNTSFCFLDIRSPGLGDTAMYLCATSTGGEKLFFGSGTQLSVL.

The chain has TRBV29-1 and TRBJ2-7; TRBD2 is a possible D gene (8 bases). Trimming took off 1 base at V and 2 bases at J, with 18 bases between the two ends. The CDR3 runs 16 residues. Germline CDR1 and CDR2: SQVTM and ANQGSEA. The CDR3 region has the DNA TGCAGCGTTGAAGTGTCGGGAGGGGGCTCCCCCTACGAGCAGTACTTC. Its protein product is CSVEVSGGGSPYEQYF.

Here the CDR3 DNA reads TGTGCCAGCAGCTGGACTAGCGGAAGGAAGACCTACGAGCAGTACTTC. Translating it yields CASSWTSGRKTYEQYF. This chain links TRBV11-3 with TRBJ2-4; the match to TRBD2 covers 10 bases. Judging by the DNA end, TRBJ2-7 fits better; the J call may be wrong. Germline V gives CDR1 SGHNT, CDR2 YENEEA. The CDR3 is 16 residues long.

This clonotype was counted between two and nine times. This chain links TRBV6-2 or TRBV6-3 with TRBJ2-1, with 12 bases aligning to TRBD2. V was pared by 4 bases and J by 9 bases, with 10 bases of the junction left unmatched. This CDR3 is built from 16 residues. The germline V gene encodes CDR1 MNHEY and CDR2 SVGEGT. The CDR3 sequence: CASSSPTSGSATEQFF. CDR3 DNA sequence: TGTGCCAGCAGTTCACCGACTAGCGGGAGCGCTACTGAGCAGTTCTTC.